Shown below are 17 T cell receptor beta chains from a single sample sequenced in a study of shared clonotypes between healthy human individuals. Naivety among CD8 cells was defined by CD45RO negativity and positive CCR7 selection, thereby excluding terminally differentiated effector memory CD45RA+ cells. Libraries were prepared by immunoSEQ multiplex PCR; TCRdb keeps only in-frame clonotypes and omits some of them. Of millions of clones listed, about 95% are singletons. The specimen was naive CD8+ T cells sorted from blood. Every receptor here comes from a man in his late teens or twenties in good health.

The J gene is TRBJ1-4, the V gene TRBV19; 9 nucleotides agree with TRBD1. Germline CDR1 LNHDA, CDR2 SQIVND (reference sequence). Trimming took 6 bases from V and 7 from J; bases not matched to a gene: 6. This CDR3 is 14 amino acids long. The CDR3 is CASRKTGGIEKLFF. The CDR3 DNA reads as TGTGCCAGTAGGAAGACAGGGGGGATTGAAAAACTGTTTTTT.

The V call is TRBV15, the J call TRBJ1-5; tentative D call: TRBD1 (6 bases). The V gene's germline CDR1 is LNHNV and CDR2 YYDKDF (reference sequence). Trimming shortened V by 1 base and J by 5 bases, and 12 bases separated the two germline ends. The CDR3 covers 15 residues. CDR3 sequence (DNA): TGTGCCACCAGCAGAGCATGGGGGGCAGATCAGCCCCAGCATTTT. It is translated as CATSRAWGADQPQHF.

The chain links TRBV10-3 to TRBJ2-5, with D tentatively TRBD2 (5 bases). Trimming shortened V by 6 bases and J by 5 bases, and 16 bases separated the two germline ends. This CDR3 region has 14 residues. The germline V gene encodes CDR1 ENHRY and CDR2 SYGVKD. The CDR3 nucleotides are TGTGCCATCAGCGAGGGCCCACGGCGGGAGACCCAGTACTTC. It translates to CAISEGPRRETQYF.

V gene TRBV5-6 combines with J gene TRBJ2-5; D might be TRBD1 (5 bases). CDR3 length: 14 amino acids. Germline V gene sequence: CDR1 SGHDT, CDR2 YYEEEE. Trimming shortened V by 3 bases and J by 0 bases, and 9 bases separated the two germline ends. The CDR3 protein is CASSSRQNQETQYF. The CDR3 DNA is TGTGCCAGCAGCTCTAGACAGAACCAAGAGACCCAGTACTTC.

The J gene is TRBJ2-1, the V gene TRBV13; D possibly matches TRBD1 or TRBD2 (6 bases each). CDR3 length equals 16 residues. CDR1 and CDR2 from the germline V gene are PRHDT and FYEKMQ (reference sequence). V lost 4 bases and J 6 bases, leaving 19 bases between the germline ends. CDR3 loop: CASSSQEGVMGNEQFF. Here the CDR3 DNA reads TGTGCCAGCAGCTCACAGGAGGGGGTTATGGGCAATGAGCAGTTCTTC.

The chain combines TRBV5-4 with TRBJ1-2; the D is unclear. Trimming left V 1 base short and J 0 bases short, with 16 bases between. This CDR3 has 17 amino acids. Looked up from germline, CDR1 is SGHNT and CDR2 is YYREEE (reference sequence). CDR3 residues: CASSLQSGPLANYGYTF. DNA of the CDR3: TGTGCCAGCAGCTTGCAAAGTGGACCCTTAGCTAACTATGGCTACACCTTC.

This rearrangement joins TRBV5-6 to TRBJ2-5, with 8 bases identical to TRBD2. J lost 4 bases, V lost 4 bases, and 12 bases had no gene match. Germline CDR1 is SGHDT and CDR2 is YYEEEE. The length of the CDR3 is 16 residues. CDR3: CASSHPSGSSGETQYF. DNA for the CDR3: TGTGCCAGCAGCCATCCGAGCGGGAGTAGTGGAGAGACCCAGTACTTC.

CDR3 sequence (DNA): TGTGCCAGCAGTTTATCGCGGGTTACGAACACCGGGGAGCTGTTTTTT. Protein: CASSLSRVTNTGELFF. This chain joins TRBV27 and TRBJ2-2; TRBD2 is a possible D gene (5 bases). This CDR3 is built from 16 residues. V gave up 0 bases and J gave up 0 bases, with 8 bases separating them. The germline V gene has CDR1 MNHEY and CDR2 SMNVEV (reference sequence).

A remark on this clone: The same CDR3 also results from other DNA sequences found in this sample. This chain links TRBV9 with TRBJ2-1; D gene unclear. The CDR3 has 13 amino acids. V lost 3 bases and J lost 3, with 7 bases in between. Germline V gives CDR1 SGDLS, CDR2 YYNGEE. The CDR3 protein is CASSAGLYNEQFF. CDR3 DNA: TGTGCCAGCAGCGCGGGCCTCTACAATGAGCAGTTCTTC. Based on the CDR3 plus reference TRBV9 and TRBJ2-1, the full variable domain is DSGVTQTPKHLITATGQRVTLRCSPRSGDLSVYWYQQSLDQGLQFLIQYYNGEERAKGNILERFSAQQFPDLHSELNLSSLELGDSALYFCASSAGLYNEQFFGPGTRLTVL.

The chain carries TRBV19 and TRBJ2-5, with TRBD1 identical over 9 bases. There are 15 residues in the CDR3. V lost 7 bases and J lost 5; bases outside the gene matches: 11. Germline V lookup: CDR1 LNHDA, CDR2 SQIVND (reference sequence). CDR3 coding DNA: TGTGCCAGTACCCCGGGACAGGGAACAGGGGAGACCCAGTACTTC. Its protein product is CASTPGQGTGETQYF.

This chain links TRBV7-2 with TRBJ1-1; TRBD1 is a possible D gene (5 bases). CDR3 length: 14 residues. From germline, CDR1 is SGHTA and CDR2 FQGNSA. Trimming cost V 3 bases and J 7 bases, with 15 bases left between them. CDR3 region: CASSFLQADGEAFF. The CDR3 DNA is TGTGCCAGCAGCTTCCTACAGGCCGACGGTGAAGCTTTCTTT.

V usage is TRBV28 and J usage is TRBJ2-7; TRBD1 matches 7 bases. The CDR3 consists of 15 residues. Germline assignment: CDR1 MDHEN and CDR2 SYDVKM. Trimming at V came to 3 bases and at J to 0 bases, leaving 5 bases not matched to a gene. CDR3 in DNA: TGTGCCAGCAGTTTGTCAGGGGGAAGCTCCTACGAGCAGTACTTC. Amino acid sequence: CASSLSGGSSYEQYF. Looking up the rest from reference TRBV28 and TRBJ2-7 gives the full variable domain: DVKVTQSSRYLVKRTGEKVFLECVQDMDHENMFWYRQDPGLGLRLIYFSYDVKMKEKGDIPEGYSVSREKKERFSLILESASTNQTSMYLCASSLSGGSSYEQYFGPGTRLTVT.

About this clone itself: At one end the junction does not follow the germline gene, possibly because of a read error. This chain joins TRBV13 and TRBJ2-7, with 7 bases matching TRBD1. This CDR3 contains 16 residues. Per germline, CDR1 PRHDT and CDR2 FYEKMQ (reference sequence). The CDR3 spells CASSLGVGQPAYEQYF. The CDR3 DNA sequence: TGTGCCAGCAGCCTAGGGGTGGGACAGCCTGCCTACGAGCAGTACTTC. The full variable domain, rest sourced from reference TRBV13 and TRBJ2-7, is AAGVIQSPRHLIKEKRETATLKCYPIPRHDTVYWYQQGPGQDPQFLISFYEKMQSDKGSIPDRFSAQQFSDYHSELNMSSLELGDSALYFCASSLGVGQPAYEQYFGPGTRLTVT.

In its sample, this clone was seen once. The J gene is TRBJ1-3, the V gene TRBV6-4; D gene ambiguous. CDR3 size: 16 residues. From germline, CDR1 is MRHNA and CDR2 SNTAGT. The V end was cut by 9 bases, the J end by 1 base, with 19 bases between. The CDR3 DNA is TGTGCCAGTGGTACGGGCTCCTCGAAGTCTGGAAACACCATATATTTT. This codes for CASGTGSSKSGNTIYF.

CDR3 nucleotide sequence: TGTGCCAGCAGTTACTCGGGAGGCTACAATGAGCAGTTCTTC. Translation: CASSYSGGYNEQFF. The chain couples TRBV6-6 to TRBJ2-1, with D maybe TRBD2 (6 bases). Germline V gives CDR1 MNHNY, CDR2 SVGAGI (reference sequence). The CDR3 spans 14 residues. The V gene lost 0 bases and the J gene lost 3 bases, with 6 bases spanning the gap.

The chain links TRBV29-1 to TRBJ2-2, with unresolved D. The length of the CDR3 is 13 residues. Germline CDR1 reads SQVTM; CDR2 reads ANQGSEA. V lost 6 bases and J lost 0, with 8 bases in between. For the CDR3, the DNA is TGCAGCGTACTCGGGCCGAACACCGGGGAGCTGTTTTTT. It specifies CSVLGPNTGELFF.

The V call is TRBV5-8, the J call TRBJ1-5, with D tentatively TRBD1 (6 bases). The germline V and J ends were trimmed by 0 bases and 4 bases, with 11 bases remaining between them. The CDR3 loop spans 15 amino acids. Germline V CDR1 and CDR2: SGHTS, YDEGEE. This CDR3 is CASSLDVTGNQPQHF. CDR3 sequence (DNA): TGTGCCAGCAGCTTGGATGTAACAGGGAATCAGCCCCAGCATTTT.